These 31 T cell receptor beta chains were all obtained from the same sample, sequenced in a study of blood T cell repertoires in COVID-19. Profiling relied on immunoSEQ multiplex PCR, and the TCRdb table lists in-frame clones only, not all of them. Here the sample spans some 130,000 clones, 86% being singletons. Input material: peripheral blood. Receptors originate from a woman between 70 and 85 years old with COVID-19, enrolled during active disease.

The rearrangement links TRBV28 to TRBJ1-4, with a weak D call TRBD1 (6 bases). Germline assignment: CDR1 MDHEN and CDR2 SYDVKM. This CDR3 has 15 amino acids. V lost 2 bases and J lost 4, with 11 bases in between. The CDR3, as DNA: TGTGCCAGCAGTTTAATGGGCAGGGGTAATGAAAAACTGTTTTTT. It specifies CASSLMGRGNEKLFF.

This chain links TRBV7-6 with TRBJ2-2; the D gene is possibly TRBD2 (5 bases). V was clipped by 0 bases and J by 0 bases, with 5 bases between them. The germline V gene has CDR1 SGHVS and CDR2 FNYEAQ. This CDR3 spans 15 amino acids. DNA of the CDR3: TGTGCCAGCAGCTTAGCCGGGACGAACACCGGGGAGCTGTTTTTT. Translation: CASSLAGTNTGELFF.

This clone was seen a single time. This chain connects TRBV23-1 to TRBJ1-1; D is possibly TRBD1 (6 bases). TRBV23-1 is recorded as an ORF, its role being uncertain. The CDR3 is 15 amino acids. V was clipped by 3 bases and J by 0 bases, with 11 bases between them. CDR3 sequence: CASSHARTVNTEAFF. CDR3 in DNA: TGCGCCAGCAGTCATGCGAGGACAGTGAACACTGAAGCTTTCTTT.

In nucleotides, the CDR3 is TGTGCCAGTAGTCCCGGCGGTCGTCTAGCGGCTACGGAGACCCAGTACTTC. This codes for CASSPGGRLAATETQYF. This chain joins TRBV19 and TRBJ2-5; 7 bases map to TRBD2. Germline CDR1 is LNHDA and CDR2 is SQIVND (reference sequence). V was pared by 5 bases and J by 5 bases, with 17 bases of the junction left unmatched. CDR3 size: 17 residues.

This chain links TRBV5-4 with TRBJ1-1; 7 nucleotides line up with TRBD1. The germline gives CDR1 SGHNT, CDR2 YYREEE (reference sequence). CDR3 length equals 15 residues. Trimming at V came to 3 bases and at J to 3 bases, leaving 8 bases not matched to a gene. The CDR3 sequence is CASSYQQGSYTEAFF. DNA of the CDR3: TGTGCCAGCAGCTACCAACAGGGGTCGTACACTGAAGCTTTCTTT.

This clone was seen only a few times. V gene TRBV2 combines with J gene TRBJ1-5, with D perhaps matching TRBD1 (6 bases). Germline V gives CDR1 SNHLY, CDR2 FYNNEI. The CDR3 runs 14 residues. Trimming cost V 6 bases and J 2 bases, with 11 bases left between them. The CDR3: CASSGQMGNQPQHF. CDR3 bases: TGTGCCAGCAGCGGACAGATGGGCAATCAGCCCCAGCATTTT.

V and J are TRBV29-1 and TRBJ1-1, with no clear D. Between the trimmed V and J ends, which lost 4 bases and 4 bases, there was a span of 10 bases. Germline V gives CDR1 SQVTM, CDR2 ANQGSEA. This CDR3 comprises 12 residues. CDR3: CSVGGAGTEAFF. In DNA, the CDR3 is TGCAGCGTTGGGGGAGCGGGCACTGAAGCTTTCTTT.

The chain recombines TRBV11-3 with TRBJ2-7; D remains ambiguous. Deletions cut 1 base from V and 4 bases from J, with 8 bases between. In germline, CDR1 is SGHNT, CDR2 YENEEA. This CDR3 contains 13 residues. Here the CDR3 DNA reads TGTGCCAGCAGCTTAGGTTACGGGTACGAGCAGTACTTC. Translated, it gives CASSLGYGYEQYF. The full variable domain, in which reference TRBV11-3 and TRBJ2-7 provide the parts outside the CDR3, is EAGVVQSPRYKIIEKKQPVAFWCNPISGHNTLYWYLQNLGQGPELLIRYENEEAVDDSQLPKDRFSAERLKGVDSTLKIQPAELGDSAVYLCASSLGYGYEQYFGPGTRLTVT.

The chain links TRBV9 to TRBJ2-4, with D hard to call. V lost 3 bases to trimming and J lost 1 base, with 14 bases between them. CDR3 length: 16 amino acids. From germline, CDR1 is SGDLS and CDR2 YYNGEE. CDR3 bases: TGTGCCAGCAGCGCTGAGGTTGGTAGCGCCAAAAACATTCAGTACTTC. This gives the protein CASSAEVGSAKNIQYF.

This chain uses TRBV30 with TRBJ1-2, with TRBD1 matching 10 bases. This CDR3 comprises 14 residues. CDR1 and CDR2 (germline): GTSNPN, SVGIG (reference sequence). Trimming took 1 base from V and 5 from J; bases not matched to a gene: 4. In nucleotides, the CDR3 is TGTGCCTGGAGTGGGACAGGGGGGGTATATGGCTACACCTTC. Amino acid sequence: CAWSGTGGVYGYTF. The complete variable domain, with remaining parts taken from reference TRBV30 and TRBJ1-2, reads SQTIHQWPATLVQPVGSPLSLECTVEGTSNPNLYWYRQAAGRGLQLLFYSVGIGQISSEVPQNLSASRPQDRQFILSSKKLLLSDSGFYLCAWSGTGGVYGYTFGSGTRLTVV.

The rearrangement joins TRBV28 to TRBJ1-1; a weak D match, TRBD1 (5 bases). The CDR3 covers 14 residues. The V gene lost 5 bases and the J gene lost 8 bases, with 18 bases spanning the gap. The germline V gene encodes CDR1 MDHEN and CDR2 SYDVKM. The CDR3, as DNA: TGTGCCAGCAGTCAGGGACGGGGGGTTAGCGAAGCTTTCTTT. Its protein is CASSQGRGVSEAFF.

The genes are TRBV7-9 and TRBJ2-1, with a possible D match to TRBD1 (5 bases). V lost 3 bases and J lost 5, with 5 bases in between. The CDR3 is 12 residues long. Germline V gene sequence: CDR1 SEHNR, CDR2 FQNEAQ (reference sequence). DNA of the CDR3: TGTGCCAGCAGCTTCAGGGACAATGAGCAGTTCTTC. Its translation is CASSFRDNEQFF.

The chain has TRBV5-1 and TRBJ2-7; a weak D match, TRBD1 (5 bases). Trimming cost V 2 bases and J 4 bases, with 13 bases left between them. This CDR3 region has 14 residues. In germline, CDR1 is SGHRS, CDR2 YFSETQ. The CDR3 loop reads CASSLVSGKYEQYF. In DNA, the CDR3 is TGCGCCAGCAGCTTAGTTTCAGGGAAGTACGAGCAGTACTTC.

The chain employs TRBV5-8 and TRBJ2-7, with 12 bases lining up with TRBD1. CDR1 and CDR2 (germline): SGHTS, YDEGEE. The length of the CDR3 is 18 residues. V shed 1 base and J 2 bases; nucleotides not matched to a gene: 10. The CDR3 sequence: CASSLFWGQGAFPYEQYF. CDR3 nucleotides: TGTGCCAGCAGCTTGTTTTGGGGACAGGGGGCATTTCCCTACGAGCAGTACTTC.

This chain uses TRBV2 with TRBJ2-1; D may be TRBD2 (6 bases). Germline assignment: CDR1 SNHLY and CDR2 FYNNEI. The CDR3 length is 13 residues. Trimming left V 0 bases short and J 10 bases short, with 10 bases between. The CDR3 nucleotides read TGTGCCAGCAGTGAAGCGGGCCGGGGGGAGCAGTTCTTC. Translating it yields CASSEAGRGEQFF.

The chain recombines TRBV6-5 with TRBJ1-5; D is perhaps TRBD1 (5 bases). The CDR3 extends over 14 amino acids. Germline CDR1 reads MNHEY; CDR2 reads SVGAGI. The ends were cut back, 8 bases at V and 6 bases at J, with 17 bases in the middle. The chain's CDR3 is CASLPVRGGQPQHF. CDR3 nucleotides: TGTGCCAGCCTACCGGTCCGGGGGGGTCAGCCCCAGCATTTT.

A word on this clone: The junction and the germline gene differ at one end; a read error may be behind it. The CDR3 loop is CASSSSYELYF. The CDR3 DNA sequence: TGTGCCAGCAGTTCATCCTACGAGCTGTACTTC. The chain combines TRBV28 with TRBJ2-7; D is unclear. CDR1 is MDHEN, CDR2 SYDVKM, per germline. The length of the CDR3 is 11 residues.

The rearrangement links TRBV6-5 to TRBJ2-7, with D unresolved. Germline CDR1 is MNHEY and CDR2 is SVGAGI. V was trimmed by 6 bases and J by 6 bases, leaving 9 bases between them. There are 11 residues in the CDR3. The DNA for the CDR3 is TGTGCCAGCAGCCCGACGGGCGAGCAGTACTTC. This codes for CASSPTGEQYF.

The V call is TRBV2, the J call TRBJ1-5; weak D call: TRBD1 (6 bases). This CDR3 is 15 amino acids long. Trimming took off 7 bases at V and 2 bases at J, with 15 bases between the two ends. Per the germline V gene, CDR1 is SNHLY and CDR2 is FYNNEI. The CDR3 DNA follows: TGTGCCAGCACCCCCGACAGGTTGGGCAATCAGCCCCAGCATTTT. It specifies CASTPDRLGNQPQHF.

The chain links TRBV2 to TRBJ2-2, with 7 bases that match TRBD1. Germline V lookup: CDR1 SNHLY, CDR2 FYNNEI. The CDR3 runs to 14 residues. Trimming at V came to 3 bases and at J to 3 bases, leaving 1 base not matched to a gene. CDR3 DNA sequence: TGTGCCAGCAGTGAGACAGGGTACACCGGGGAGCTGTTTTTT. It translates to CASSETGYTGELFF. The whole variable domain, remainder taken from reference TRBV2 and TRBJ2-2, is EPEVTQTPSHQVTQMGQEVILRCVPISNHLYFYWYRQILGQKVEFLVSFYNNEISEKSEIFDDQFSVERPDGSNFTLKIRSTKLEDSAMYFCASSETGYTGELFFGEGSRLTVL.

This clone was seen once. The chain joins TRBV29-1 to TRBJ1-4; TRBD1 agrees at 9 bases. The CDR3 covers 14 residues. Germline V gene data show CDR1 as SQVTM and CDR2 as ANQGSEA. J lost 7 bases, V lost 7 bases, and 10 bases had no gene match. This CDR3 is CSGAPGQGGEKLFF. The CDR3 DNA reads TGCAGCGGAGCACCGGGACAGGGAGGTGAAAAACTGTTTTTT.

The CDR3 loop reads CASSPNRDRGVEQYF. CDR3 coding DNA: TGTGCCAGCTCACCGAACCGGGACAGGGGCGTCGAGCAGTACTTC. The chain has TRBV18 and TRBJ2-7; 10 bases match TRBD1. The CDR3 runs to 15 residues. With 3 bases clipped from V and 6 bases from J, the junction kept 8 bases outside the gene matches. Germline values: CDR1 KGHSH, CDR2 LQKENI.

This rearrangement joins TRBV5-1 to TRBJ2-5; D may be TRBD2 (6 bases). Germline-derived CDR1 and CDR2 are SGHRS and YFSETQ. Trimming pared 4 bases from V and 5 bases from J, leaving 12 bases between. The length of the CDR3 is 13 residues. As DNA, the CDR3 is TGCGCCAGCAGCGGACAAGGAGGGGAGACCCAGTACTTC. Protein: CASSGQGGETQYF.

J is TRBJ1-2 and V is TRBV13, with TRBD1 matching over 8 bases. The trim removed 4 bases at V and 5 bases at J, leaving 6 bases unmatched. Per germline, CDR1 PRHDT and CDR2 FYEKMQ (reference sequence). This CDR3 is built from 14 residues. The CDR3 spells CASSSQTGEYGYTF. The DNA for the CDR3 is TGTGCCAGCAGCTCCCAGACAGGGGAGTATGGCTACACCTTC.

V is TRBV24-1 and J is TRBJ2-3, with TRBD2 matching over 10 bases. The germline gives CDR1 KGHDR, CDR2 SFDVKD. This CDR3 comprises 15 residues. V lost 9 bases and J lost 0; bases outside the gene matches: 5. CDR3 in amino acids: CATARTSGSTDTQYF. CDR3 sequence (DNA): TGTGCCACCGCCAGGACTAGCGGAAGCACAGATACGCAGTATTTT.

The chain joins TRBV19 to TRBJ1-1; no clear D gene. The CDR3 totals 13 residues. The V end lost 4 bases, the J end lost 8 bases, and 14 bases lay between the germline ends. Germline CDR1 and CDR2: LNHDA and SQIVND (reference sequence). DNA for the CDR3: TGTGCCAGTAGTAATGGCGGAGTGAGGGAAGCTTTCTTT. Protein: CASSNGGVREAFF.

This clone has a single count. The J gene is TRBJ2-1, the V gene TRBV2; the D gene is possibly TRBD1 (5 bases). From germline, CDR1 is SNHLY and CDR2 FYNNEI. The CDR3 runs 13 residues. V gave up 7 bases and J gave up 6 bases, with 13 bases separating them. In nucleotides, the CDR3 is TGTGCCAGCAAGGCAGGGCCGATCAATGAGCAGTTCTTC. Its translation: CASKAGPINEQFF.

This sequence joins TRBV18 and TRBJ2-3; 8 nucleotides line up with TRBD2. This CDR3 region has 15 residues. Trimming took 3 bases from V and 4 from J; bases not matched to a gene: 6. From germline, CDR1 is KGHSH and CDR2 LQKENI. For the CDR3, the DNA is TGTGCCAGCTCACCCGAGCGGGGGAGGGCAGATACGCAGTATTTT. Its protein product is CASSPERGRADTQYF.

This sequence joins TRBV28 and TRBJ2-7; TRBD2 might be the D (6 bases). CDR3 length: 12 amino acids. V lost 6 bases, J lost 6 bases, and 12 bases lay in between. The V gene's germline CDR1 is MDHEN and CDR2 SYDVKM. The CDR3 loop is CASRYSGGEQYF. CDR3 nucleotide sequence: TGTGCCAGCAGATACTCCGGGGGCGAGCAGTACTTC.

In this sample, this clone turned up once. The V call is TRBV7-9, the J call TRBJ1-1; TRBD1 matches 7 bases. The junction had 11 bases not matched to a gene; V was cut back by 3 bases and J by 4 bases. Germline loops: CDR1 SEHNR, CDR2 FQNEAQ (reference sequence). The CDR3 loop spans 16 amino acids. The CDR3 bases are TGTGCCAGCAGCTTGGGTCCGGCAGGGGGTCTCACTGAAGCTTTCTTT. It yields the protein CASSLGPAGGLTEAFF.

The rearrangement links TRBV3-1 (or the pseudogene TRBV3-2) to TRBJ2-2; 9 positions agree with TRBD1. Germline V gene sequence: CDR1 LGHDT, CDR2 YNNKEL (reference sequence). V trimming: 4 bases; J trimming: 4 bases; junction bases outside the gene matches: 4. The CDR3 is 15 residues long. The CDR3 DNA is TGTGCCAGCAGCCCAAGGACAGGGGTCACCGGGGAGCTGTTTTTT. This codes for CASSPRTGVTGELFF.